One TCR beta chain is described in this entry. Its antigen is undetermined. Clones were read by immunoSEQ multiplex PCR, and TCRdb kept only the in-frame ones, dropping some. The sample includes about 56,000 clones, around nine tenths of them seen just once. The sample is drawn from a study of OX40 agonist ivuxolimab in advanced cancers. Study-wide points: Specificity for antigen went undetermined in the expanded peripheral T cells. Clonal expansion in partial responders at 0.1-3.0 mg/kg ranked among the lowest. In the 0.1 to 3.0 mg/kg range, CD4+ and CD8+ blood T cells had expanded clonally by week 6.

The germline gives CDR1 WSHSY, CDR2 SAAADI. Deletions cut 9 bases from V and 4 bases from J, with 16 bases between. This CDR3 has 13 amino acids. V usage is TRBV10-2 and J usage is TRBJ2-7; a weak D match, TRBD1 (6 bases). The specimen was CD4+ or CD8+ T cells sorted from blood, collected in a trial of the OX40 agonist ivuxolimab. This clonotype was sampled from an adult with an advanced solid tumor such as melanoma, head and neck, liver or kidney cancer. CDR3 DNA sequence: TGCGCCAGTATGACAGGTTCCCGTTACGAGCAGTACTTC. Translation: CASMTGSRYEQYF.